Following are 6 T cell receptor beta chains from one sample sequenced in a study of PD-1 blockade in mismatch repair-deficient tumors. Only in-frame clones appear in the TCRdb table, and some are missing; sequencing was by immunoSEQ multiplex PCR. The sample gives 65,000 to 80,000 clones, about 72% of which show up once; over 4.5% is in the top ten. Sequences were derived from peripheral blood, sampled 2 weeks after starting pembrolizumab. Receptors originate from an adult with mismatch repair-deficient cancer.

This clone was detected only a few times. The J gene is TRBJ1-1, the V gene TRBV6-5; 7 nucleotides agree with TRBD1. Germline V gene sequence: CDR1 MNHEY, CDR2 SVGAGI. The CDR3 spans 15 residues. V trimming: 5 bases; J trimming: 0 bases; junction bases outside the gene matches: 6. The CDR3 DNA reads as TGTGCCAGCAGTCCTCGACAGGGACTGAACACTGAAGCTTTCTTT. Its protein is CASSPRQGLNTEAFF.

This chain joins TRBV6-5 and TRBJ2-3; TRBD2 aligns across 9 bases. With V trimmed by 5 bases and J by 0 bases, 3 bases remained unmatched. Germline V gene lookup returns CDR1 MNHEY and CDR2 SVGAGI. CDR3 length equals 15 residues. CDR3 sequence: CASSQTSGSTDTQYF. The CDR3 DNA reads TGTGCCAGCAGTCAGACTAGCGGCAGCACAGATACGCAGTATTTT.

The rearrangement links TRBV7-8 to TRBJ2-5, with TRBD1 as a possible D gene (6 bases). The germline CDR1 and CDR2 sequences are SGHVS and FQNEAQ. Trimming removed 5 bases at V and 5 bases at J, with 21 bases between. This CDR3 has 16 amino acids. CDR3: CASSEKTGKGLETQYF. CDR3 DNA sequence: TGTGCCAGCAGCGAAAAGACAGGTAAGGGCCTCGAGACCCAGTACTTC.

The chain is built from TRBV15 and TRBJ2-3; D possibly corresponds to TRBD2 (5 bases). Trimming cost V 3 bases and J 0 bases, with 16 bases left between them. Germline CDR1 reads LNHNV; CDR2 reads YYDKDF (reference sequence). The length of the CDR3 is 17 residues. CDR3: CATSSPGGNPSTDTQYF. In DNA, the CDR3 is TGTGCCACCAGCAGTCCTGGAGGTAACCCTAGCACAGATACGCAGTATTTT.

V usage is TRBV9 and J usage is TRBJ2-7, with 8 bases identical to TRBD1. J lost 1 base, V lost 0 bases, and 3 bases had no gene match. CDR1 and CDR2 from the germline V gene are SGDLS and YYNGEE. The CDR3 extends over 15 amino acids. CDR3 sequence (DNA): TGTGCCAGCAGCGTAGGGCAGGGGGCGTCCTACGAGCAGTACTTC. Translation gives CASSVGQGASYEQYF. Variable domain in full (rest from reference TRBV9 and TRBJ2-7): DSGVTQTPKHLITATGQRVTLRCSPRSGDLSVYWYQQSLDQGLQFLIQYYNGEERAKGNILERFSAQQFPDLHSELNLSSLELGDSALYFCASSVGQGASYEQYFGPGTRLTVT.

The chain is built from TRBV2 and TRBJ1-5, with unresolved D. V was clipped by 7 bases and J by 2 bases, with 15 bases between them. The CDR3 contains 15 residues. Germline V gene data show CDR1 as SNHLY and CDR2 as FYNNEI. The CDR3 reads CASTTSGMGNQPQHF. The CDR3 nucleotides are TGTGCCAGCACGACTTCGGGTATGGGCAATCAGCCCCAGCATTTT.